This T cell receptor (beta chain) comes out of a study of Ad26.COV2.S vaccination and SARS-CoV-2 variants. Treatment: approximately 18 received Ad26.COV2.S at low or high dose, single or two shots; roughly five received placebo; per-sample allocation not given. Day 63 after the first vaccine or placebo injection was the time point for sampling. The method was immunoSEQ multiplex PCR; TCRdb's version includes in-frame clones alone and lacks a portion of them. This sample has roughly 420,000 clones; approximately 87% occur once, and the top ten carry 3.6%. The specimen was peripheral blood, collected in a trial of Ad26.COV2.S vaccine versus placebo. The source of this sequence is a person between 18 and 59 years old who received the Ad26.COV2.S COVID-19 vaccine or a placebo.

The CDR3 here is CSVGVGGGEKLFF. The DNA of the CDR3 is TGCAGCGTGGGAGTGGGTGGAGGTGAAAAACTGTTTTTT. The chain has TRBV29-1 and TRBJ1-4; D is ambiguous. The germline CDR1 and CDR2 sequences are SQVTM and ANQGSEA. CDR3 size: 13 residues. Trimming took 6 bases from V and 7 from J, leaving 15 bases between them.